This T cell receptor (beta chain) was recorded in a study of blood T cells in healthy people across ages (dated by TCRdb to 2014 to 2015). Regarding the research as a whole: In model experiments, template switching captured about one uniquely barcoded TCR beta cDNA molecule for every two T cells. To avoid experimental bias, donors of different ages were distributed randomly across sequencing lanes. Four age groups were formed from the donors: young (average approximately 15 years), middle-aged (approximately 39), aged (about 68) and long-lived (82). To track age-related changes in TCR beta repertoire diversity, the study relied on deep sequencing normalized with unique cDNA molecular identifiers. For two donors (one aged 18 to 29 and one aged 80 or older), the study analyzed two additional independent replicas of 1 million unique cDNA reads from the same blood draw. Points the paper makes about the study in general: Compared with the aged group, the long-lived group had more naive CD4+ T cells, fewer expanded clones and increased TCR diversity, suggesting age selection. Estimates of total diversity based on one million sequenced T cells were considered lower bounds and underestimates. Because donor CMV infection status was unknown, age-related changes in expanded clonotypes were potentially confounded. As age increased, observed TCR beta diversity per million T cells dropped in a roughly linear way, and a significant reduction was already evident by age around 41. Because profiling used bulk unsorted PBMCs, naive and antigen-experienced compartments could not be compared conclusively. There was a strong correlation between observed TCR beta diversity and the percentage of naive T cells measured by flow cytometry.

In the case of this clonotype: Which antigen it targets is not known. Per-base qualities were not stored, and no clone one base away is much larger.

The donors were 40 or so Caucasian individuals from Russia, aged roughly 6 to 90 years, who were systemically healthy. Around 9.9 milliliters of peripheral blood were collected from each donor into EDTA-treated Vacutainer tubes. Ficoll-Paque density-gradient centrifugation was used to isolate PBMCs, with at least 6.5 million per sample. Total RNA, at least 6 micrograms per sample, was extracted from PBMCs with Trizol reagent. The percentages of naive CD45RAhigh/CD27high T cells were determined by flow cytometry on a PBMC aliquot from every donor. CDR1 MNHNS and CDR2 SASEGT are derived from the germline V gene. The junction carries 16 bases between V and J, which are trimmed by 6 bases and 5 bases respectively. The CDR3, from cysteine to phenylalanine, totals 14 residues. The DNA shown is the 42-base CDR3, in frame from base 1. Preparation of the library involved 5' RACE. Sequencing took place on an Illumina HiSeq 2500. A second about 7 to 12 cycle PCR used a sample-barcoded 5' primer and a J-beta primer mix. Each TCR beta cDNA molecule received a unique molecular identifier from a template-switch 5' adaptor carrying 12 random nucleotides. At least 2.5 million CDR3-containing paired-end reads were obtained from each sample. The Mint cDNA synthesis kit, primed by a TRBC-specific oligonucleotide, was used to synthesize first-strand cDNA from all RNA. All cDNA was treated with uracil-DNA glycosylase and then went through a first 18-cycle PCR with the universal primers M1SS and BC2_uni_R. In the original analysis: For normalization, 1 million high-quality reads were randomly selected from each sample, with every read carrying a distinct molecular identifier. Reads with shared molecular identifiers were discarded instead of being binned into consensus sequences. CDR3 identification, clonotype clustering and error correction used MiTCR with a Q25 quality threshold and the strictest error-elimination algorithm. A nonparametric unseen species model with Euler transformation was used to estimate lower-bound total TCR beta diversity. TCRdb handled the public reads itself, with Q25 trimming in fastp and clone calling in MiXCR, and kept productive beta chains. Each CDR3 protein gets just one entry, which takes the most common genes and DNA from the rows behind it. The V and J calls reflect TCRdb's pipeline rather than the authors' work. Here the sample has more than 1 million distinct CDR3 sequences; 40% to 50% occur a single time. Of the sample, 18% is held by the ten largest clones.

Recombination joined TRBV6-1 with TRBJ2-5; the D region is possibly TRBD1 or TRBD2, each matching across 5 bases. The specimen was blood. This sequence was found in a woman aged 60 to 75 in good health. The CDR3 region: CASSGDLRGETQYF. The DNA sequence reads TGTGCCAGCAGCGGGGACCTTAGAGGGGAGACCCAGTACTTC.